This entry describes one T cell receptor (beta chain). This specimen comes from a study of blood T cell repertoires in COVID-19. About the study: The United States, Italy and Spain were the sources of the acute and convalescent COVID-19 samples. T cells, B-cell-depleted T cells, or PBMCs supplied cDNA or gDNA.

With 4 bases removed from V and 4 bases from J, the gap between germline ends came to 9 bases. CDR1 is SGHRS and CDR2 is YFSETQ in the germline V gene. The CDR3 contains 13 residues. Per the authors' pipeline: Estimation of nucleated cell counts relied on the amplification of reference gene primers. The assay was immunoSEQ multiplex PCR, and TCRdb's table has in-frame clones only and misses some. V, J and clone size are taken as reported in that table, and D and trimming were inferred from the DNA itself. The repertoire holds approximately 120,000 clones, with around 86% as singletons. The source material was peripheral blood. The clonotype was recovered from a human donor in a cohort sampled during active COVID-19. V usage is TRBV5-1 and J usage is TRBJ2-1, with D possibly being TRBD2 (6 bases). In DNA, the CDR3 is TGCGCCAGCAGCCCTAGCGAATACAATGAGCAGTTCTTC. It translates to CASSPSEYNEQFF.